The present entry profiles one TCR beta chain with its context. The data were obtained in a study of blood T cell repertoires in COVID-19. Whole-study context: Acute-phase and convalescent COVID-19 samples originated in the United States, Italy and Spain. In each case, the material was cDNA or gDNA derived from T cells, B-cell-depleted T cells, or PBMCs.

Original handling: Scientists estimated how many nucleated cells there were by amplifying reference gene primers. Clones were sequenced by immunoSEQ multiplex PCR, and TCRdb holds only the in-frame ones, with some missing. The DNA gave D and trimming, while V, J and clone size come from that table. Found here are under 100,000 clones, about nine tenths of them singletons; the top ten hold approximately 15%. Germline CDR1 is SGHNT and CDR2 is YENEEA. This CDR3 is built from 15 residues. Trimming took 6 bases from V and 8 from J; bases not matched to a gene: 9. Sequenced sample: peripheral blood. This TCR came from a male donor with acute or convalescent COVID-19. This rearrangement joins TRBV11-3 to TRBJ2-1; 11 bases are a match to TRBD1. The CDR3 coding sequence is TGTGCCAGCAGTTCCGGGACAGGGGGTCTTGATGAGCAGTTCTTC. Amino acid sequence: CASSSGTGGLDEQFF.